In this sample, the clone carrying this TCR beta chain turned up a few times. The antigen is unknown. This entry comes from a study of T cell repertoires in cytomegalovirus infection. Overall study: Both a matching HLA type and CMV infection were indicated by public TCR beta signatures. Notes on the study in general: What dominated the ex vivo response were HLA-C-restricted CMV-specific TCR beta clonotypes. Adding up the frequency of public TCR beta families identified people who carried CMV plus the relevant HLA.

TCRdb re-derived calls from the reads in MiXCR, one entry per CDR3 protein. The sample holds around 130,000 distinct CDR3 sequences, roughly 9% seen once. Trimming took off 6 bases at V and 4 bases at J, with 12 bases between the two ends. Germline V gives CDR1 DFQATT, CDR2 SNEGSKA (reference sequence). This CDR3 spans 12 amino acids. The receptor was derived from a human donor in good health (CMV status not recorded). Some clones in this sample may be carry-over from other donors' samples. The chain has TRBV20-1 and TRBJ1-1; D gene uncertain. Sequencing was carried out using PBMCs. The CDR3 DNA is TGCAGTGCCAACTACGGGCCCACTGAAGCTTTCTTT. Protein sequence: CSANYGPTEAFF.